The clone carrying this T cell receptor (beta chain) has ten or more counts. The antigen is undetermined. The TCR cDNA carried a universal primer site and UMIs from 5'RACE template switching. TCRdb analysed the 5' RACE reads with MiXCR anew, one entry per CDR3 protein. The table has about 300,000 distinct CDR3 sequences, 7.5% to 9% seen once. The record originates from a study of T cells after yellow fever vaccination. Study conclusions and caveats: A large majority of primary-vaccination clones showed up again after the booster (about 97% CD4, 75% to 90% CD8). FACS-sorted repertoires could contain abundant clonotypes contaminating from the bulk population. It was a weaker secondary response, yet one that peaked faster, at day 5 versus 15.

The source is a young man who received the YFV17D yellow fever vaccine. Material: CD4+ T cells sorted from PBMCs, obtained 5 days after the yellow fever booster vaccination.

The CDR3, as DNA: TGTGCCAGCAGCCACGGGACTAGCGGGTCCTTTACGTTCTTC. The encoded protein is CASSHGTSGSFTFF. The chain links TRBV7-2 to TRBJ2-1; 12 bases are a match to TRBD2. V was pared by 5 bases and J by 15 bases, with 11 bases of the junction left unmatched. Germline values: CDR1 SGHTA, CDR2 FQGNSA. The CDR3 extends over 14 amino acids.